This T cell receptor (beta chain) is from a study of blood T cell repertoires in COVID-19. Study in general: The study drew acute and convalescent COVID-19 samples from the United States, Italy and Spain.

Here immunoSEQ multiplex PCR was the method, and the copy in TCRdb shows in-frame clones only, minus some. The sample carries roughly 200,000 clones, 80% to 85% recorded once. V was cut by 3 bases and J by 1 base, with 9 bases left in between. The CDR3 spans 14 residues. Germline CDR1 LNHNV, CDR2 YYDKDF (reference sequence). This chain connects TRBV15 to TRBJ2-5, with D perhaps matching TRBD2 (6 bases). This sequence originates from a middle-aged man with acute or convalescent COVID-19. Material: peripheral blood. DNA for the CDR3: TGTGCCACCAGCAGGGGGGACTCCCAAGAGACCCAGTACTTC. Protein product: CATSRGDSQETQYF.